The 14 T cell receptor beta chains given below trace back to one sample, sequenced in a study of T cells in Graves' hyperthyroidism and ophthalmopathy. The investigators amplified TCR beta CDR3 regions from RNA transcripts. With the HTBI primer set, the TCR CDR3 went through a first round of RT-PCR. MiXCR, run by TCRdb on the multiplex PCR reads, gives a single entry per CDR3 protein. Of a few hundred thousand distinct CDR3 sequences listed, approximately 15% are singletons. Sample: blood. The receptors come from a woman aged 18-29 years with Graves' hyperthyroidism.

The chain employs TRBV6-1 and TRBJ2-1; TRBD2 aligns across 9 bases. CDR1 is MNHNS and CDR2 is SASEGT in the germline V gene. The CDR3 totals 16 residues. The ends lost 5 bases at V and 3 bases at J; junction bases unmatched: 8. DNA of the CDR3: TGTGCCAGCAGTCGACTAGCGGAGTTGGGCTACAATGAGCAGTTCTTC. It encodes CASSRLAELGYNEQFF.

This clonotype came up many times. The chain recombines TRBV19 with TRBJ2-2, with 9 bases fitting TRBD2. This CDR3 has 16 amino acids. Germline V gives CDR1 LNHDA, CDR2 SQIVND (reference sequence). V shed 2 bases and J 4 bases; nucleotides not matched to a gene: 5. The CDR3 region has the DNA TGTGCCAGTAGTATATCGGCGGGAGGGCGCACCGGGGAGCTGTTTTTT. It codes for CASSISAGGRTGELFF.

This clonotype was seen ten or more times. The rearrangement joins TRBV6-2 or TRBV6-3 to TRBJ2-7, with D tentatively TRBD2 (5 bases). CDR3 length: 13 residues. In germline, CDR1 is MNHEY, CDR2 SVGEGT. The ends were cut back, 2 bases at V and 2 bases at J, with 7 bases in the middle. The CDR3 DNA sequence: TGTGCCAGCAGTTACGCACTAGCCTACGAGCAGTACGTC. Protein sequence: CASSYALAYEQYV.

This clonotype occurred a few times. The chain uses TRBV3-1 and TRBJ1-4; D remains ambiguous. Germline V CDR1 and CDR2: LGHDT, YNNKEL (reference sequence). The CDR3 is 16 amino acids. Trimming took off 0 bases at V and 5 bases at J, with 13 bases between the two ends. The CDR3: CASSQDGSALNEKLFF. The CDR3 nucleotides are TGTGCCAGCAGCCAAGATGGGAGTGCCCTAAATGAAAAACTGTTTTTT.

This chain links TRBV27 with TRBJ1-1, with TRBD1 matching 8 bases. V dropped 8 bases and J dropped 0; count of bases not matched to a gene: 8. The CDR3 has 15 amino acids. Germline assignment: CDR1 MNHEY and CDR2 SMNVEV (reference sequence). This CDR3 is CASLRQGAVNTEAFF. The CDR3 DNA is TGTGCCAGCCTGCGTCAGGGGGCGGTGAACACTGAAGCTTTCTTT.

This clonotype has at least ten counts. The chain combines TRBV12-3 or TRBV12-4 with TRBJ1-1, with unresolved D. The CDR3 sequence is 16 residues long. V was shortened by 4 bases and J by 1 base, with 16 bases between the two germline ends. CDR3 region: CASSSTGLGWNTEAFF. The CDR3 DNA reads as TGTGCCAGCAGTTCCACCGGCTTAGGGTGGAACACTGAAGCTTTCTTT.

This clonotype was observed at least ten times. The chain uses TRBV27 and TRBJ1-1; D uncertain. There are 15 residues in the CDR3. Trimming took 6 bases from V and 7 from J, leaving 21 bases between them. Germline V gives CDR1 MNHEY, CDR2 SMNVEV (reference sequence). The CDR3 nucleotides are TGTGCCAGCAGCCGGTTAAGCGGAGCTCGGGTTGAAGCTTTCTTT. It encodes CASSRLSGARVEAFF.

This clonotype was recorded at least ten times. The chain couples TRBV12-3 or TRBV12-4 to TRBJ2-1; D might be TRBD2 (6 bases). The CDR3 spans 14 residues. The V end was cut by 6 bases, the J end by 8 bases, with 17 bases between. The CDR3 reads CASRWDGGTDEQFF. DNA for the CDR3: TGTGCCAGCAGGTGGGACGGAGGGACGGATGAGCAGTTCTTC.

This clonotype showed up many times. The chain employs TRBV2 and TRBJ2-5, with D possibly TRBD1 on 6 matching bases. The V end lost 4 bases, the J end lost 2 bases, and 11 bases lay between the germline ends. CDR1 and CDR2 from the germline V gene are SNHLY and FYNNEI. This CDR3 region has 14 residues. CDR3 sequence: CASSVDSDQETQYF. In DNA form, the CDR3 reads TGTGCCAGCAGTGTGGACAGCGATCAAGAGACCCAGTACTTC.

The rearrangement joins TRBV29-1 to TRBJ2-5; 7 nucleotides match TRBD2. This CDR3 contains 14 residues. V shed 6 bases and J 5 bases; nucleotides not matched to a gene: 12. Germline V gene sequence: CDR1 SQVTM, CDR2 ANQGSEA. CDR3 in amino acids: CSVLGQTSLETQYF. DNA of the CDR3: TGCAGCGTCCTGGGGCAGACTAGCTTGGAGACCCAGTACTTC.

This clonotype showed up many times. The chain uses TRBV19 and TRBJ1-2; D remains ambiguous. Germline-derived CDR1 and CDR2 are LNHDA and SQIVND (reference sequence). The CDR3 is made up of 14 amino acids. V shed 0 bases and J shed 6 bases, with 11 bases lying between them. The CDR3 spells CASSIDWRADGYTF. The CDR3 nucleotides read TGTGCCAGTAGTATAGATTGGAGGGCGGATGGCTACACCTTC. The whole variable domain, remainder taken from reference TRBV19 and TRBJ1-2, is DGGITQSPKYLFRKEGQNVTLSCEQNLNHDAMYWYRQDPGQGLRLIYYSQIVNDFQKGDIAEGYSVSREKKESFPLTVTSAQKNPTAFYLCASSIDWRADGYTFGSGTRLTVV.

The V call is TRBV11-2, the J call TRBJ2-5; perhaps TRBD1 as D (6 bases). This CDR3 is built from 15 residues. Looked up from germline, CDR1 is SGHAT and CDR2 is FQNNGV. V was pared by 5 bases and J by 2 bases, with 15 bases between. The CDR3 nucleotides are TGTGCCAGCAGCCCAGCAGGGGCAACTCAAGAGACCCAGTACTTC. It is translated as CASSPAGATQETQYF.

This clonotype came up many times. The V gene is TRBV6-2 or TRBV6-3, the J gene TRBJ1-2; perhaps TRBD1 as D (6 bases). V was cut by 5 bases and J by 3 bases, with 10 bases left in between. The CDR3 has 13 residues. Germline V gene lookup returns CDR1 MNHEY and CDR2 SVGEGT. CDR3 loop: CASSDTGHYGYTF. CDR3 in DNA: TGTGCCAGCAGTGATACAGGGCACTATGGCTACACCTTC.

This clonotype was seen many times. The chain links TRBV19 to TRBJ2-5; the D is unclear. CDR3 size: 15 residues. V was shortened by 3 bases and J by 4 bases, with 15 bases between the two germline ends. Germline values: CDR1 LNHDA, CDR2 SQIVND (reference sequence). CDR3 sequence: CASSIYGSNRETQYF. The CDR3 nucleotides are TGTGCCAGTAGTATCTACGGATCGAACCGAGAGACCCAGTACTTC.